This is a list of T cell receptor beta chains from one sample in a study of beta chain features in type 1 diabetes. Some clones are missing from TCRdb's copy, which holds only in-frame ones; the method was immunoSEQ multiplex PCR. Of roughly 140,000 clones detected, about 44% appear once; the ten largest clones hold 0.35% to 0.45%. The sequenced sample was Tregs from blood. These receptor sequences come from a man younger than 30 in good health. Both conserved end residues are trimmed from each CDR3. The D gene is left open where the match is weak.

v_call	d_call	j_call	cdr3_aa
TRBV2	TRBD1	TRBJ2-7	ASSEETGGVEQY
TRBV10-3	.	TRBJ2-2	AVGPAGNTGELF
TRBV19	.	TRBJ2-1	ASSDRYYNEQF
TRBV28	TRBD2	TRBJ2-2	ASSSSGASNTGELF
TRBV27	.	TRBJ2-3	ASSPTWVTGDTQY
TRBV5-1	TRBD2	TRBJ2-3	ASSETGRESTDTQY
TRBV5-1	.	TRBJ2-1	ASSLGGLSSYNEQF
TRBV7-3	.	TRBJ2-2	ASSWLASGELF
TRBV6-6	TRBD2	TRBJ2-7	ASSYSGGRADEQY
TRBV7-2	.	TRBJ2-5	ASSHSGLRTETQY
TRBV12-2	.	TRBJ1-5	ASRLLDQPQH
TRBV7-2	TRBD2	TRBJ2-7	ASSLRLAGIGYEQY
TRBV7-9	TRBD1	TRBJ1-1	ASSYPRQGAAF
TRBV4-3	.	TRBJ2-1	ASSRGPTGGRNEQF
TRBV19	TRBD1	TRBJ2-7	ASSRTGVSYEQY
TRBV5-1	.	TRBJ2-1	ASSLGGTALNEQF
TRBV7-9	.	TRBJ2-7	ASSLGWAEQY
TRBV5-1	TRBD2	TRBJ2-5	ASSSTTSGGHETQY
TRBV5-1	TRBD2	TRBJ2-5	ASRFGTSSETQY
TRBV9	TRBD2	TRBJ2-3	ASSVGAGGRTDTQY
TRBV5-4	.	TRBJ2-7	ASSLGQGPYEQY
TRBV7-9	TRBD1	TRBJ1-5	ASSLARDRESNQPQH
TRBV19	.	TRBJ2-7	ASSISFGRNYEQY
TRBV4-1	.	TRBJ1-4	ASSQEGGPSIELF
TRBV18	.	TRBJ2-3	ASSPPYTDTQY
TRBV19	.	TRBJ1-2	ASKGHDGYT
TRBV7-2	TRBD2	TRBJ2-1	ASSLEPLLAEAYNEQF
TRBV5-6	TRBD1	TRBJ2-7	ASSHWTGRSEQY
TRBV11-2	.	TRBJ2-7	ASSLGYGSSYEQY
TRBV7-2	TRBD2	TRBJ2-1	ASSAQLAGGFNEQF
TRBV30	.	TRBJ2-2	AWSVRRSGELF
TRBV5-6	.	TRBJ1-1	ASSLRVNTEAF
TRBV9	.	TRBJ2-7	ASSISPRLEQY
TRBV5-1	TRBD2	TRBJ2-3	ASSRGASGSGATDTQY